The source of this TCR beta chain is a study of molecular identifiers for immune sequencing clone quantification. This clonotype was detected ten times or more. Each CDR3 protein is one row after TCRdb ran MiXCR on the PCR reads. The sample lists fewer than 350,000 distinct CDR3 sequences, under 25% occurring once. CDR3 length equals 11 residues. Germline lookup yields CDR1 SQVTM and CDR2 ANQGSEA. The V end was cut by 3 bases, the J end by 6 bases, with 6 bases between. The sequence came from a human donor in good health. Some libraries in this study had Jurkat cell RNA spiked in. Specimen: naive CD8+ T cells from blood, with Jurkat cell RNA spiked in. This sample's subset: FACS-sorted CD8+CD4-CCR7+CD45RA+ naive T cells. The chain couples TRBV29-1 to TRBJ1-5, with D uncertain. The CDR3 is CSVDVVQPQHF. DNA for the CDR3: TGCAGCGTTGACGTAGTTCAGCCCCAGCATTTT.